These T cell receptor beta chains were read from a single sample in a study of shared clonotypes between healthy human individuals. Sequencing used immunoSEQ multiplex PCR; TCRdb keeps in-frame clones, though not all of them. The repertoire holds some 2 million clones, with 85% to 95% as singletons. Sequenced sample: naive CD4+ T cells sorted from blood. The receptors shown here come from a man between 18 and 35 years old in good health. Both conserved end residues are part of each CDR3. D genes are given only for firm matches. Clone size appears in some rows only: once, few, many, or a class for an expanded clone.

J	size	D	V	CDR3	DNA
TRBJ1-2	-	-	TRBV5-4	CASSQQNFYGYTF	TGTGCCAGCAGTCAGCAGAACTTCTATGGCTACACCTTC
TRBJ2-3	-	-	TRBV11-1	CASSLRVQGGGTDTQYF	TGTGCCAGCAGCTTAAGGGTACAGGGTGGCGGCACAGATACGCAGTATTTT
TRBJ1-2	-	-	TRBV4-3	CASSQELTGNYGYTF	TGCGCCAGCAGCCAAGAGCTTACAGGGAACTATGGCTACACCTTC
TRBJ1-5	-	TRBD1	TRBV2	CASSWTGGGQPQHF	TGTGCCAGCAGCTGGACAGGGGGCGGGCAGCCCCAGCATTTT
TRBJ2-5	-	-	TRBV28	CASSNTGQSREETQYF	TGTGCCAGCAGTAACACCGGGCAGAGCCGAGAGGAGACCCAGTACTTC
TRBJ1-1	-	-	TRBV6-6	CASSYWAENTEAFF	TGTGCCAGCAGTTACTGGGCGGAGAACACTGAAGCTTTCTTT
TRBJ1-1	-	-	TRBV27	CASSSSWGNTEAFF	TGTGCCAGCAGTAGCTCATGGGGGAACACTGAAGCTTTCTTT
TRBJ2-2	-	-	TRBV4-3	CASSQDRASERTGELFF	TGCGCCAGCAGCCAAGATAGGGCTAGCGAAAGGACCGGGGAGCTGTTTTTT
TRBJ2-7	-	TRBD2	TRBV28	CASSSPGREGHEQYF	TGTGCCAGCAGTTCCCCGGGGCGGGAGGGCCACGAGCAGTACTTC
TRBJ2-7	once	-	TRBV6-1	CASSRLDGDTYEQYF	TGTGCCAGCAGCCGTTTGGACGGAGATACCTACGAGCAGTACTTC
TRBJ1-1	-	-	TRBV18	CASSPPGTPWTEAFF	TGTGCCAGCTCACCACCCGGGACACCCTGGACTGAAGCTTTCTTT
TRBJ1-5	-	-	TRBV6-1	CASSDIGRSGNQPQHF	TGTGCCAGCAGTGATATCGGCAGGAGCGGCAATCAGCCCCAGCATTTT
TRBJ2-2	-	-	TRBV5-1	CASSDGERTGELFF	TGCGCCAGCAGTGACGGGGAGAGAACCGGGGAGCTGTTTTTT
TRBJ2-3	-	TRBD2	TRBV5-5	CASYLSGSTDTQYF	TGTGCCTCCTATCTTAGCGGGTCAACAGATACGCAGTATTTT
TRBJ1-3	-	-	TRBV30	CAWSNGRTTGNTIYF	TGTGCCTGGAGTAATGGACGGACAACTGGAAACACCATATATTTT
TRBJ2-1	-	TRBD2	TRBV10-3	CAISEPASGGSNEQFF	TGTGCCATCAGTGAACCCGCTAGCGGGGGAAGCAATGAGCAGTTCTTC
TRBJ2-2	-	-	TRBV2	CASIGNTGELFF	TGTGCCAGCATAGGAAACACCGGGGAGCTGTTTTTT
TRBJ2-3	-	-	TRBV4-1	CASSQVNGGTDTQYF	TGCGCCAGCAGCCAAGTGAATGGAGGCACAGATACGCAGTATTTT
TRBJ2-7	-	TRBD1	TRBV27	CASSHSDRAVREQYF	TGTGCCAGCAGTCACTCGGACAGGGCGGTGAGAGAGCAGTACTTC
TRBJ1-1	-	-	TRBV7-8	CASSLRTDPGYTEAFF	TGTGCCAGCAGCTTAAGGACGGACCCCGGTTACACTGAAGCTTTCTTT
TRBJ2-7	-	TRBD2	TRBV28	CASSSPGLAAGRYEQYF	TGTGCCAGCAGTTCGCCGGGACTAGCGGCGGGCCGCTACGAGCAGTACTTC
TRBJ1-2	once	-	TRBV19	CASSPPQGVHYGYTF	TGTGCCAGTAGTCCCCCCCAGGGCGTCCACTATGGCTACACCTTC
TRBJ2-1	-	-	TRBV19	CASGSLLRDPEGEQFF	TGTGCCAGTGGATCCCTCCTCCGGGACCCCGAAGGGGAGCAGTTCTTC
TRBJ1-1	-	-	TRBV25-1	CASSESLLEPRQAFF	TGTGCCAGCAGTGAATCACTGTTGGAACCGAGACAAGCTTTCTTT
TRBJ2-3	-	-	TRBV10-1	CASRRDGGDTQYF	TGCGCCAGCAGGCGGGACGGTGGGGATACGCAGTATTTT
TRBJ2-4	-	-	TRBV18	CASSPKEKNIQYF	TGTGCCAGCTCACCTAAAGAAAAAAACATTCAGTACTTC
TRBJ1-3	-	TRBD1	TRBV27	CASSAGQGLNTIYF	TGTGCCAGCAGTGCGGGACAGGGGCTAAACACCATATATTTT
TRBJ1-4	-	-	TRBV6-5	CASRGPNREKLFF	TGTGCCAGCAGAGGACCGAATCGGGAAAAACTGTTTTTT
TRBJ2-3	-	TRBD2	TRBV9	CASSDGRALTDTQYF	TGTGCCAGCAGCGACGGGAGGGCCTTGACAGATACGCAGTATTTT
TRBJ1-6	once	-	TRBV7-3	CASSPRRGSPLHF	TGTGCCAGCAGCCCCAGGAGGGGCTCACCCCTCCACTTT
TRBJ2-6	-	-	TRBV7-8	CASSLRLAKSSGANVLTF	TGTGCCAGCAGCTTACGGTTAGCGAAAAGCTCTGGGGCCAACGTCCTGACTTTC
TRBJ2-3	-	-	TRBV27	CASSFLDTDTQYF	TGTGCCAGCAGTTTCCTCGACACAGATACGCAGTATTTT
TRBJ2-5	-	-	TRBV5-1	CASSRGLGEETQYF	TGCGCCAGCAGTCGGGGCCTCGGAGAAGAGACCCAGTACTTC
TRBJ1-5	-	TRBD1	TRBV2	CASSEQGGNQPQHF	TGTGCCAGCAGTGAACAGGGGGGAAATCAGCCCCAGCATTTT
TRBJ2-1	-	TRBD2	TRBV28	CASSLPDGAGGHNEQFF	TGTGCCAGCAGCCTCCCCGACGGGGCGGGGGGACACAATGAGCAGTTCTTC
TRBJ2-2	-	-	TRBV5-1	CASSLFLGGTGELFF	TGCGCCAGCAGCTTGTTCCTAGGAGGCACCGGGGAGCTGTTTTTT
TRBJ2-7	-	TRBD2	TRBV11-3	CASSLGTSGGEQYF	TGTGCCAGCAGCTTAGGTACTAGCGGCGGCGAGCAGTACTTC
TRBJ1-3	-	-	TRBV19	CASRSARGLAGNTIYF	TGTGCCAGCAGGTCGGCGCGGGGCCTCGCTGGAAACACCATATATTTT
TRBJ2-2	-	TRBD1	TRBV19	CASSNRGLGELFF	TGTGCCAGTAGTAACAGGGGGCTCGGGGAGCTGTTTTTT
TRBJ1-2	once	TRBD1	TRBV28	CASSSKYRGGYTF	TGTGCCAGCAGTTCTAAATACAGGGGAGGCTACACCTTC
TRBJ2-3	-	-	TRBV28	CASITLGRIFTDTQYF	TGTGCCAGCATCACCCTGGGACGGATCTTCACAGATACGCAGTATTTT
TRBJ2-5	once	TRBD2	TRBV30	CAWSLALVSGAQETQYF	TGTGCCTGGAGTCTAGCTTTGGTTAGCGGGGCTCAAGAGACCCAGTACTTC
TRBJ1-2	-	-	TRBV7-2	CASSLSLPGYTF	TGTGCCAGCAGCTTATCCCTACCCGGCTACACCTTC
TRBJ1-5	-	-	TRBV28	CASSLSGWGDSNQPQHF	TGTGCCAGCAGTTTATCCGGTTGGGGTGATAGCAATCAGCCCCAGCATTTT
TRBJ2-7	-	-	TRBV28	CASSFSRFHEQYF	TGTGCCAGCAGTTTCTCCAGGTTCCACGAGCAGTACTTC
TRBJ2-7	-	-	TRBV20-1	CSAPRGEQYF	TGCAGTGCCCCCAGGGGCGAGCAGTACTTC
TRBJ1-5	-	-	TRBV6-6	CASSYPGDRQPQHF	TGTGCCAGCAGTTATCCAGGGGATAGGCAGCCCCAGCATTTT
TRBJ2-1	-	-	TRBV29-1	CSAGVGTRLYNEQFF	TGCAGCGCAGGGGTCGGAACGAGGCTATACAATGAGCAGTTCTTC
TRBJ2-1	-	-	TRBV6-6	CASKGAGSYNEQFF	TGTGCCAGCAAGGGGGCGGGGTCCTACAATGAGCAGTTCTTC
TRBJ1-1	-	TRBD1	TRBV7-3	CASSLTGGTNTEAFF	TGTGCCAGCAGCTTGACAGGGGGGACGAACACTGAAGCTTTCTTT
TRBJ2-3	-	TRBD2	TRBV5-8	CATFRASGGVNSGTQYF	TGTGCCACCTTTCGGGCTAGCGGGGGGGTGAACAGTGGTACGCAGTATTTT
TRBJ1-4	-	-	TRBV25-1	CASSAGFTTNEKLFF	TGTGCCAGCAGTGCAGGGTTCACGACTAATGAAAAACTGTTTTTT
TRBJ1-2	once	-	TRBV18	CASSLADTYGYTF	TGTGCCAGCTCACTAGCCGACACATATGGCTACACCTTC
TRBJ2-2	-	-	TRBV6-6	CASSYLRGGELFF	TGTGCCAGCAGTTACCTCCGTGGAGGGGAGCTGTTTTTT
TRBJ2-7	-	-	TRBV6-6	CASSSGSGENTYEQYF	TGTGCCAGCAGTTCCGGATCGGGGGAAAATACCTACGAGCAGTACTTC
TRBJ2-2	once	-	TRBV27	CASRAQRNTGELFF	TGTGCCAGCAGGGCGCAACGGAACACCGGGGAGCTGTTTTTT
TRBJ1-1	-	-	TRBV2	CASSDRANYEAFF	TGTGCCAGCAGTGATAGGGCAAACTATGAAGCTTTCTTT